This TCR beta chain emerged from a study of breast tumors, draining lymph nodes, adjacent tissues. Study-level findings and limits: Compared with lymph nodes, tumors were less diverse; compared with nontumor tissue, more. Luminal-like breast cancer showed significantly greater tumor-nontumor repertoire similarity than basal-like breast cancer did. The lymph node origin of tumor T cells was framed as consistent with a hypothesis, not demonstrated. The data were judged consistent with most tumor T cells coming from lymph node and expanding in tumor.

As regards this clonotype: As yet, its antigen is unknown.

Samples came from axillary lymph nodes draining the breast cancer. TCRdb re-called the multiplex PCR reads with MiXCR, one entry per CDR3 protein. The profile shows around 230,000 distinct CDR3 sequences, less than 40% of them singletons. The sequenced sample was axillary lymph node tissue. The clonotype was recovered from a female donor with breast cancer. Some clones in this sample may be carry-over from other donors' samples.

CDR3: CASSQDRGANYSCTF. The DNA of the CDR3 is TGTGCCAGCAGCCAAGATCGGGGGGCCAACTATAGCTGCACCTTC. This chain uses TRBV4-2 with TRBJ1-2; D is possibly TRBD1 (6 bases). Trimming stripped 0 bases from V and 13 bases from J, with 21 bases between. This CDR3 is built from 15 residues. In germline, CDR1 is LGHNA, CDR2 YNFKEQ.